This T cell receptor (beta chain) was captured by sequencing in a study of cytomegalovirus exposure and HLA in healthy donors. Findings of the study overall: Presence/absence analyses rested on an assumption that sequencing depth was roughly uniform across donors. Rates of TCR association differed by HLA locus in a later analysis, with DRB1 highest and HLA-C lowest. Segments of the TCR beta V type were, in most cases, productive about 90% or about 30% of the time in an earlier analysis.

Notes on this clone: Its target is unknown.

Trimming took off 5 bases at V and 11 bases at J, with 18 bases between the two ends. CDR3 length equals 13 residues. The germline V gene has CDR1 MNHEY and CDR2 SMNVEV (reference sequence). 60 Vbeta and 13 Jbeta primers were used in PCR. Sequencing was performed with immunoSEQ multiplex PCR; in TCRdb, only in-frame clones are kept and a portion is missing. The listing records over 35,000 clones. Sequenced material: PBMCs. The clonotype was recovered from a woman in her twenties or thirties in good health and CMV-seronegative. The J gene is TRBJ1-1, the V gene TRBV27; no reliable D call. The CDR3 spells CASSTTTAVRAFF. DNA for the CDR3: TGTGCCAGCAGTACCACGACGGCGGTGAGGGCTTTCTTT.